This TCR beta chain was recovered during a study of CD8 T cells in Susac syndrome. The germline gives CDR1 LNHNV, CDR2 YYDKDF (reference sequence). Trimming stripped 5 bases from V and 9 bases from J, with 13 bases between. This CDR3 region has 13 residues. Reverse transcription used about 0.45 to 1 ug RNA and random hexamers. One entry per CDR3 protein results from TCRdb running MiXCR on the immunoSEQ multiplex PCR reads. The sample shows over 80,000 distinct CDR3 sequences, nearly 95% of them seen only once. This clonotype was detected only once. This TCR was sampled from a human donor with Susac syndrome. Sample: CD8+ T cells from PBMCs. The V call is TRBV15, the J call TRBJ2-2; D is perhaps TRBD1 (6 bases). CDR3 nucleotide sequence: TGTGCCACCAGCGAGGGGGAACGAAGGGAGCTGTTTTTT. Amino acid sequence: CATSEGERRELFF.